This T cell receptor (beta chain) came from a study of blood T cell repertoires in COVID-19. The junction had 8 bases not matched to a gene; V was cut back by 3 bases and J by 8 bases. Germline V gene data show CDR1 as MNHNS and CDR2 as SASEGT. The CDR3 is 14 amino acids. Per the original data handling: From reference gene primer amplification, estimates of nucleated cell counts were derived. TCRdb's table, derived via immunoSEQ multiplex PCR, lists solely in-frame clones and lacks some. V and J calls and clone size are given by that table; D and trimming were obtained from the DNA. The sample lists tens of thousands of clones, 85% to 90% seen once, with 27% in the top ten.

The chain couples TRBV6-1 to TRBJ1-2; 8 positions match TRBD1. Input material: peripheral blood. This sequence originates from a human donor in a cohort sampled during active COVID-19. CDR3 DNA: TGTGCCAGCAGTGATCGACAGGGGAAGGGAGGCTACACCTTC. Protein sequence: CASSDRQGKGGYTF.